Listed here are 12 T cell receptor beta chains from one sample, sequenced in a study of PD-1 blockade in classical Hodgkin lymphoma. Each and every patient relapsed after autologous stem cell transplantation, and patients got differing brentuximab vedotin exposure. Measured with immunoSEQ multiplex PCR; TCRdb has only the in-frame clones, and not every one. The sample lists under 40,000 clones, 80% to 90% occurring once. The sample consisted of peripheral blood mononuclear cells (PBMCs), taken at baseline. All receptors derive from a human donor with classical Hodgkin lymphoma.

CDR3 loop: CASSFRGRGNYGYTF. Here the CDR3 DNA reads TGTGCCAGCAGCTTCAGGGGCAGGGGAAACTATGGCTACACCTTC. This sequence joins TRBV5-6 and TRBJ1-2, with D possibly being TRBD1 (6 bases). The V gene's germline CDR1 is SGHDT and CDR2 YYEEEE. The CDR3 has 15 residues. The V gene lost 2 bases and the J gene lost 2 bases, with 13 bases spanning the gap.

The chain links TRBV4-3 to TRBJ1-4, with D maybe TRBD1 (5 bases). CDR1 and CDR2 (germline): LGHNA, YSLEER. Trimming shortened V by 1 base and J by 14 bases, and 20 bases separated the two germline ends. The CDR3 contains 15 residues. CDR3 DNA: TGCGCCAGCAGCCAAGGTGCTCCGGGGCAGGGAGGTCTGTTTTTT. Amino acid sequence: CASSQGAPGQGGLFF.

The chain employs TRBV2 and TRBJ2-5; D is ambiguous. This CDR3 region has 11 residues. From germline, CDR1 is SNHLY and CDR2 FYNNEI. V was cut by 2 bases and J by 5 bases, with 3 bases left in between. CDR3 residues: CASSERETQYF. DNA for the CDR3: TGTGCCAGCAGTGAACGGGAGACCCAGTACTTC. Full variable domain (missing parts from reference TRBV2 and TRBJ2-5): EPEVTQTPSHQVTQMGQEVILRCVPISNHLYFYWYRQILGQKVEFLVSFYNNEISEKSEIFDDQFSVERPDGSNFTLKIRSTKLEDSAMYFCASSERETQYFGPGTRLLVL.

In nucleotides, the CDR3 is TGTGCCAGCAGCGGGACAGGGGGAACTGAAGCTTTCTTT. Translating gives CASSGTGGTEAFF. V usage is TRBV9 and J usage is TRBJ1-1; 10 nucleotides match TRBD1. Germline-derived CDR1 and CDR2 are SGDLS and YYNGEE. The CDR3 runs 13 residues. V lost 3 bases to trimming and J lost 5 bases; unmatched junction nucleotides: 1.

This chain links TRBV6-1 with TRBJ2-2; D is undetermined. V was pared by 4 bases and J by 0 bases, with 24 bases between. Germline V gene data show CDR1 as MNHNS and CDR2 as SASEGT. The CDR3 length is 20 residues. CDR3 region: CASSVFVMAVQIANTGELFF. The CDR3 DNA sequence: TGTGCCAGCAGTGTTTTTGTTATGGCAGTTCAAATCGCGAACACCGGGGAGCTGTTTTTT.

CDR3 in amino acids: CASSSRDRLGEAFF. Written as DNA, the CDR3 is TGTGCCAGCAGCTCCCGGGACAGGCTTGGTGAAGCTTTCTTT. This chain links TRBV7-8 with TRBJ1-1; the match to TRBD1 covers 8 bases. J was trimmed by 7 bases and V by 4 bases; bases with no gene match: 8. Germline values: CDR1 SGHVS, CDR2 FQNEAQ. This CDR3 has 14 residues. Full variable domain (rest looked up from reference TRBV7-8 and TRBJ1-1): GAGVSQSPRYKVAKRGQDVALRCDPISGHVSLFWYQQALGQGPEFLTYFQNEAQLDKSGLPSDRFFAERPEGSVSTLKIQRTQQEDSAVYLCASSSRDRLGEAFFGQGTRLTVV.

The CDR3 nucleotides are TGTGCCAGTAGAACTAGCGTTTCCTCCTACGAGCAGTACTTC. It encodes CASRTSVSSYEQYF. The rearrangement joins TRBV19 to TRBJ2-7; 7 bases are a match to TRBD2. Per germline, CDR1 LNHDA and CDR2 SQIVND (reference sequence). The CDR3 has 14 amino acids. V lost 6 bases, J lost 0 bases, and 5 bases stayed unmatched.

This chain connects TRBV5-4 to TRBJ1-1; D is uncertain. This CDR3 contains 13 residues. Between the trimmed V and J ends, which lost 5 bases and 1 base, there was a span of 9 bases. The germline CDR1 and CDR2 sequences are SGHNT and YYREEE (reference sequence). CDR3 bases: TGTGCCAGCAGGGAGGTAGGGAACACTGAAGCTTTCTTT. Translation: CASREVGNTEAFF.

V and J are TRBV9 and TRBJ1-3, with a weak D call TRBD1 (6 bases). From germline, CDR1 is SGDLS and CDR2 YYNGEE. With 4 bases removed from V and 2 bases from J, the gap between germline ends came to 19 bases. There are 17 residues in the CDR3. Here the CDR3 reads CASSPGGSWGAGNTIYF. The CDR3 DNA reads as TGTGCCAGCAGCCCGGGGGGCTCCTGGGGTGCTGGAAACACCATATATTTT.

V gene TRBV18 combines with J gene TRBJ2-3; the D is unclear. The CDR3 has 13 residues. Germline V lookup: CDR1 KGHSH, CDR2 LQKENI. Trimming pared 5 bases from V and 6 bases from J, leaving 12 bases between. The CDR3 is CASSKGSQDTQYF. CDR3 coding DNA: TGTGCCAGCTCAAAAGGCAGCCAGGATACGCAGTATTTT.

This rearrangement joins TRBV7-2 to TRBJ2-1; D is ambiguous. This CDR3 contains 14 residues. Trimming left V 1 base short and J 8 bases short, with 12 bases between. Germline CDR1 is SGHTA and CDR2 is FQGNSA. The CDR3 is CASSLVIGLDEQFF. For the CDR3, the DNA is TGTGCCAGCAGCTTAGTGATAGGGTTGGATGAGCAGTTCTTC.

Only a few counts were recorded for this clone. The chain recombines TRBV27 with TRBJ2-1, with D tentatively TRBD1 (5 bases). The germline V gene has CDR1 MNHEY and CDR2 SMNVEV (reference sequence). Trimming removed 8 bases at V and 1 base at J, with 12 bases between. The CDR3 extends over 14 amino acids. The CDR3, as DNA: TGTGCCAGCGTCTCGTCAGGGTCCTACAATGAGCAGTTCTTC. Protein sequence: CASVSSGSYNEQFF.